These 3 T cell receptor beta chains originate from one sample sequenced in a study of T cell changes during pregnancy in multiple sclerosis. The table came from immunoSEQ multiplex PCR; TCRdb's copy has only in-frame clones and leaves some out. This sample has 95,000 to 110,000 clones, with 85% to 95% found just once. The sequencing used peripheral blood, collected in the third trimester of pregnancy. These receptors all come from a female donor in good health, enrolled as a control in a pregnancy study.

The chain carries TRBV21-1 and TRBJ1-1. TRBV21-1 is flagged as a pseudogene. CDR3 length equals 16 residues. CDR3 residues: CASSKGGRRENTEAFF. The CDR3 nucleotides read TGTGCCAGCAGCAAGGGGGGAAGGAGGGAGAACACTGAAGCTTTCTTT.

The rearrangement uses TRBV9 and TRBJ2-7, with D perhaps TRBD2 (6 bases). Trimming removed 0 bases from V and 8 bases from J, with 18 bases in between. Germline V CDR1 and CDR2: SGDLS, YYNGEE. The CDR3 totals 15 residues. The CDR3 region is CASSVESPPAGQQYF. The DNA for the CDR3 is TGTGCCAGCAGCGTAGAAAGTCCCCCGGCGGGACAGCAGTACTTC.

DNA of the CDR3: TGTGCCAGCAGCTCTAACTTGGCCGGGACAGGGACGTTGCAGTATTTT. Translation gives CASSSNLAGTGTLQYF. The chain has TRBV7-9 and TRBJ2-3, with TRBD1 matching over 9 bases. CDR3 size: 16 residues. The germline V gene has CDR1 SEHNR and CDR2 FQNEAQ (reference sequence). V was clipped by 4 bases and J by 11 bases; unmatched bases: 16.